The clone carrying this TCR beta chain was detected only a few times. Antigen specificity is unknown. This entry is derived from a study of molecular identifiers for immune sequencing clone quantification. Previously reported methods and listed TCR primers produced the bulk TCR libraries. TCRdb re-derived calls from the PCR reads in MiXCR, one entry per CDR3 protein. The sample carries some 680,000 distinct CDR3 sequences, about 25% recorded once. The CDR3 length is 13 residues. V shed 6 bases and J shed 8 bases, with 16 bases lying between them. The germline CDR1 and CDR2 sequences are DFQATT and SNEGSKA (reference sequence). Broader study findings: In naive cells, under 1% of molecules belonged to clones above 20 RNA copies, against over 97% in effector cells.

The chain links TRBV20-1 to TRBJ1-4; maybe TRBD1 (5 bases). Sample: naive CD8+ T cells from blood, with Jurkat cell RNA spiked in. The subset denotes: FACS-sorted CD8+CD4-CCR7+CD45RA+ naive T cells. This receptor was identified in a human donor in good health. Some libraries in this study had Jurkat cell RNA spiked in. DNA for the CDR3: TGCAGTGCGGGGGACCCTAAGGGGGAAAAACTGTTTTTT. This encodes CSAGDPKGEKLFF.